A selection of T cell receptor beta chains follows, all from one sample in a study of T cells in Graves' hyperthyroidism and ophthalmopathy. TCRdb called the multiplex PCR reads again in MiXCR, with one record for every CDR3 protein. The sample yields a few hundred thousand distinct CDR3 sequences, around 16% seen once. The sequencing input was blood. All receptors derive from a woman aged 35 to 49 with Graves' ophthalmopathy. The CDR3 runs from the conserved cysteine through the conserved F or W. The D gene is left open where the match is weak. A row's size may be missing; if present it is once, few, many or a size class.

>TRBD2|-|TRBV27|TRBJ2-7
CASKRTSGLGGHEQYF
TGTGCCAGCAAAAGGACTAGCGGGCTGGGGGGCCACGAGCAGTACTTC
>-|few|TRBV28|TRBJ1-4
CASSLPTLDPNEKLFF
TGTGCCAGCAGTTTGCCCACTTTGGACCCAAATGAAAAACTGTTTTTT
>TRBD1|many|TRBV20-1|TRBJ1-1
CSASDREVEAFF
TGCAGTGCTTCCGACAGGGAGGTCGAAGCTTTCTTT
>-|many|TRBV6-5|TRBJ1-1
CASSYRGSTEAFF
TGTGCCAGCAGTTACCGGGGTAGCACTGAAGCTTTCTTT
>TRBD1|few|TRBV4-2|TRBJ1-1
CASSQYQGGAFF
TGTGCCAGCAGCCAATACCAGGGGGGAGCTTTCTTT
>-|few|TRBV12-3/TRBV12-4|TRBJ2-3
CASSLNGIRADTQYF
TGTGCCAGCAGTTTGAATGGCATTAGGGCAGATACGCAGTATTTT
>-|few|TRBV24-1|TRBJ2-1
CATSTGAGKGEQFF
TGTGCCACCAGTACAGGCGCTGGTAAGGGTGAGCAGTTCTTC
>-|once|TRBV5-1|TRBJ1-1
CASSWGGAISWNTEAFF
TGCGCCAGCAGCTGGGGGGGGGCGATTAGTTGGAACACTGAAGCTTTCTTT
>-|-|TRBV2|TRBJ2-1
CASSDTRDNEQFF
TGTGCCAGCAGTGACACTAGGGACAATGAGCAGTTCTTC
>-|-|TRBV6-1|TRBJ1-2
CASGIEAADYGYTF
TGTGCCAGTGGTATCGAAGCCGCCGACTATGGCTACACCTTC
>TRBD1|few|TRBV27|TRBJ1-4
CASSLSGTGREKLFF
TGTGCCAGCAGTCTTTCCGGGACAGGGAGGGAAAAACTGTTTTTT
>-|many|TRBV28|TRBJ2-1
CASSSGVYNEQFF
TGTGCCAGCTCAAGCGGAGTTTACAATGAGCAGTTCTTC
>-|many|TRBV5-5|TRBJ1-4
CASSPPGAGFNEKLFF
TGTGCCAGCAGTCCCCCCGGTGCGGGGTTTAATGAAAAACTGTTTTTT
>-|many|TRBV7-8|TRBJ2-7
CASSLAGLVYEQYF
TGTGCCAGCAGCTTAGCGGGGCTAGTCTACGAGCAGTACTTC
>TRBD2|many|TRBV28|TRBJ2-7
CASSFKRGPRLAGVYSYEQYF
TGTGCCAGCAGTTTTAAAAGAGGCCCTCGGCTAGCGGGAGTTTACTCCTACGAGCAGTACTTC
>TRBD2|many|TRBV2|TRBJ2-5
CASTPGAGLETQYF
TGTGCCAGCACCCCCGGAGCGGGGCTGGAGACCCAGTACTTC
>-|few|TRBV29-1|TRBJ1-1
CSVEDLQQSGAFF
TGCAGCGTTGAAGATCTTCAACAAAGCGGAGCTTTCTTT
>TRBD2|many|TRBV18|TRBJ2-3
CASSPSARGGTDTQYF
TGTGCCAGCTCACCGTCCGCTCGGGGGGGCACAGATACGCAGTATTTT
>TRBD2|many|TRBV5-1|TRBJ2-7
CASSLGLAGGAHEQYF
TGCGCCAGCAGCTTGGGACTAGCGGGAGGGGCCCACGAGCAGTACTTC
>TRBD1|-|TRBV4-2|TRBJ1-5
CASSPYPGGEGNQPQHF
TGTGCCAGCAGCCCTTACCCAGGGGGGGAGGGCAATCAGCCCCAGCATTTT
>TRBD1|many|TRBV6-1|TRBJ2-7
CASSNTGESSYEQYF
TGTGCCAGCAGCAACACAGGGGAAAGCTCCTACGAGCAGTACTTC
>-|-|TRBV27|TRBJ1-6
CASARTANYNSPLHF
TGTGCCAGCGCCAGGACAGCGAATTATAATTCACCCCTCCACTTT
>TRBD1|-|TRBV7-3|TRBJ2-7
CASSVGPGQGYEQYF
TGTGCCAGCAGCGTCGGTCCGGGACAGGGGTACGAGCAGTACTTC
>TRBD2|many|TRBV5-1|TRBJ2-7
CASKRLAGDNEQYF
TGCGCCAGCAAGAGACTAGCGGGAGATAACGAGCAGTACTTC
>-|many|TRBV20-1|TRBJ1-2
CSASLTSYGYTF
TGCAGTGCTAGTCTCACTTCCTATGGCTACACCTTC
>-|-|TRBV4-1|TRBJ1-6
CASSHGDRLGGSPLHF
TGCGCCAGCAGCCATGGAGACAGGCTGGGGGGGTCACCCCTCCACTTT
>TRBD1|-|TRBV11-2|TRBJ1-1
CASSLARDRGGAFF
TGTGCCAGCAGCTTAGCGCGGGACAGGGGTGGAGCTTTCTTT
>-|-|TRBV6-6|TRBJ2-3
CASSYSELGTQYF
TGTGCCAGCAGTTACTCGGAACTAGGCACGCAGTATTTT
>-|-|TRBV20-1|TRBJ1-2
CSATARESGYTF
TGCAGTGCCACCGCGCGGGAGTCGGGCTACACCTTC
>TRBD1|-|TRBV19|TRBJ2-5
CASSILGGVETQYF
TGTGCCAGTAGTATTCTAGGGGGCGTAGAGACCCAGTACTTC
>-|many|TRBV5-1|TRBJ2-7
CASRQDTHTYEQYF
TGCGCCAGCAGGCAGGACACCCATACCTACGAGCAGTACTTC
>-|few|TRBV6-1|TRBJ1-2
CASRLKDGYTF
TGTGCCAGCAGACTAAAGGATGGCTACACCTTC
>-|few|TRBV15|TRBJ2-1
CATSRDSGSYNEQFF
TGTGCCACCAGCAGGGATAGCGGATCCTACAATGAGCAGTTCTTC
>TRBD2|many|TRBV7-9|TRBJ2-1
CASSSPLAEDEQFF
TGTGCCAGCAGCTCCCCGCTAGCGGAGGATGAGCAGTTCTTC
>-|few|TRBV3-1|TRBJ1-2
CASSQDYLSGVEGYTF
TGTGCCAGCAGCCAAGATTACCTCTCAGGGGTTGAGGGCTACACCTTC
>TRBD2|-|TRBV29-1|TRBJ2-1
CSVAPVAGDIEQFF
TGCAGCGTTGCGCCGGTAGCGGGAGATATTGAGCAGTTCTTC
>-|-|TRBV6-1|TRBJ1-6
CASSEKESSYNSPLHF
TGTGCCAGCAGTGAAAAGGAGAGCTCCTATAATTCACCCCTCCACTTT
>-|few|TRBV3-1|TRBJ1-2
CASSFLGGTAFGYTF
TGTGCCAGCAGCTTTCTTGGAGGGACGGCTTTCGGCTACACCTTC
>-|many|TRBV18|TRBJ2-1
CASSPPLLGGANEQFF
TGTGCCAGCTCACCACCTCTGTTAGGAGGGGCCAATGAGCAGTTCTTC
>TRBD1|many|TRBV7-6|TRBJ2-7
CASSFDRGPYEQYF
TGTGCCAGCAGCTTCGACAGGGGTCCCTACGAGCAGTACTTC
>-|-|TRBV20-1|TRBJ1-2
CSASPLSTGRYTF
TGCAGTGCTAGTCCCCTCTCGACAGGCCGCTACACCTTC
>-|few|TRBV6-9|TRBJ1-4
CASSYGGARFEKLFF
TGTGCCAGCAGTTATGGGGGGGCGAGGTTCGAAAAACTGTTTTTT
>-|many|TRBV30|TRBJ2-2
CAWSVTGELFF
TGTGCCTGGAGTGTAACCGGGGAGCTGTTTTTT
>TRBD1|-|TRBV19|TRBJ2-7
CASSIRSGTGGFEQYF
TGTGCCAGTAGTATACGGTCCGGGACAGGGGGCTTCGAGCAGTACTTC
>-|many|TRBV7-2|TRBJ2-1
CASSLGGSGYEQFF
TGTGCCAGCAGCTTAGGCGGTAGCGGCTATGAGCAGTTCTTC
>TRBD2|many|TRBV12-3/TRBV12-4|TRBJ2-5
CASLAGGGETQYF
TGTGCCAGCCTAGCGGGGGGAGGAGAGACCCAGTACTTC
>-|few|TRBV5-1|TRBJ2-5
CASSLVDTKETQYF
TGCGCCAGCAGCTTGGTGGACACGAAAGAGACCCAGTACTTC
>TRBD2|-|TRBV20-1|TRBJ2-1
CSARGTRSSYNEQFF
TGCAGTGCTAGGGGGACTAGGAGCTCCTACAATGAGCAGTTCTTC
>TRBD1|-|TRBV14|TRBJ2-3
CASSQVFRRTGGEDTQYF
TGTGCCAGCAGCCAAGTCTTTCGCAGGACAGGGGGGGAAGATACGCAGTATTTT
>TRBD1|many|TRBV27|TRBJ1-1
CASSSGQSNTEAFF
TGTGCCAGCAGCTCGGGACAGAGTAACACTGAAGCTTTCTTT
>-|few|TRBV5-6|TRBJ1-2
CASSFYRDLVGYTF
TGTGCCAGCAGCTTCTACAGGGACTTGGTTGGCTACACCTTC
>-|many|TRBV7-2|TRBJ2-2
CASSLGRNTGELFF
TGTGCCAGCAGCTTAGGCAGGAACACCGGGGAGCTGTTTTTT
>TRBD2|many|TRBV2|TRBJ2-1
CASSQTSGKFNEQFF
TGTGCCAGCAGTCAAACTAGCGGGAAGTTCAATGAGCAGTTCTTC
>-|-|TRBV18|TRBJ1-2
CASSPETGGDYGYTF
TGTGCCAGCTCACCCGAAACGGGGGGGGACTATGGCTACACCTTC
>-|-|TRBV20-1|TRBJ1-5
CSARAGGLGQPQHF
TGCAGTGCTAGAGCGGGGGGTTTGGGTCAGCCCCAGCATTTT
>TRBD2|many|TRBV2|TRBJ2-3
CASRGAGETQYF
TGTGCCAGCAGGGGAGCGGGAGAAACGCAGTATTTT
>-|-|TRBV6-2/TRBV6-3|TRBJ2-7
CASSYRRYEQYF
TGTGCCAGCAGTTACCGGCGCTACGAGCAGTACTTC
>-|-|TRBV27|TRBJ1-5
CASSSGISSNQPQHF
TGTGCCAGCAGTTCTGGGATCTCGAGCAATCAGCCCCAGCATTTT
>TRBD2|many|TRBV2|TRBJ2-7
CASSEASGSMYEQYF
TGTGCCAGCAGTGAAGCTAGCGGGAGTATGTACGAGCAGTACTTC
>-|many|TRBV6-5|TRBJ2-3
CASSYERLGTDTQYF
TGTGCCAGCAGTTACGAGAGACTAGGCACAGATACGCAGTATTTT